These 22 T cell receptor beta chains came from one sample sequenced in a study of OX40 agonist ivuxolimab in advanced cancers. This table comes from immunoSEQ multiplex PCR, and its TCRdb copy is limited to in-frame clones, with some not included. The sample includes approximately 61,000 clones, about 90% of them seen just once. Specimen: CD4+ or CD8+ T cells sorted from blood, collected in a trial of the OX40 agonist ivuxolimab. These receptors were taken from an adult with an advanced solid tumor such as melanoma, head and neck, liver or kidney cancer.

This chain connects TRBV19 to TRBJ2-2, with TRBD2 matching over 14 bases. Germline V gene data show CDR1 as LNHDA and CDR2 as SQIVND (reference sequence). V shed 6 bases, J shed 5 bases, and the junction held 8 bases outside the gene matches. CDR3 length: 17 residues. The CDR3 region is CASSPGLAGVRTGELFF. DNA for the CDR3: TGTGCCAGTAGCCCGGGACTAGCGGGAGTCCGGACCGGGGAGCTGTTTTTT.

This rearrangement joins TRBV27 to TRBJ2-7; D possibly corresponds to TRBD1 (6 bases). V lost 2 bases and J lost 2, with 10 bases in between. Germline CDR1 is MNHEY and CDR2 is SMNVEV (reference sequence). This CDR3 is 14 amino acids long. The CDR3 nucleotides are TGTGCCAGCAGTTTACTGGACAGCACCTACGAGCAGTACTTC. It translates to CASSLLDSTYEQYF.

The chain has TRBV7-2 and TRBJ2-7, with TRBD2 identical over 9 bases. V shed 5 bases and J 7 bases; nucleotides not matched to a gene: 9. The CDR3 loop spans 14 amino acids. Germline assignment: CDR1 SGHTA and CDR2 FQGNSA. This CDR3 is CASSPGSGGWEQYF. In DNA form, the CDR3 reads TGTGCCAGCAGCCCAGGGAGCGGGGGGTGGGAGCAGTACTTC.

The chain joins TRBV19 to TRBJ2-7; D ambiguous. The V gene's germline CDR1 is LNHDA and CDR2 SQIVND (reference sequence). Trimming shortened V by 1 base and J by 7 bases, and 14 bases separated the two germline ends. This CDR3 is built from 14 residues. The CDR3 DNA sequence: TGTGCCAGTAGTATAGGGCCTCCTGGTGGAGAGCAGTACTTC. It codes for CASSIGPPGGEQYF.

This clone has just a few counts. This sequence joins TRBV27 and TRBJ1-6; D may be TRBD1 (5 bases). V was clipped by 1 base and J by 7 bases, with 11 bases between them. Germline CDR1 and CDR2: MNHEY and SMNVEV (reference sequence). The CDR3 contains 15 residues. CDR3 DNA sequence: TGTGCCAGCAGTTTATTGGCAGGGCAGAATTCACCCCTCCACTTT. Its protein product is CASSLLAGQNSPLHF.

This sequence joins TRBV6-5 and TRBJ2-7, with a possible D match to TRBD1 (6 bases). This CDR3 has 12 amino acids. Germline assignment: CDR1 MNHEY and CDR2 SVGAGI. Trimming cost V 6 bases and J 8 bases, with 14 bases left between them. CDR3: CASSTTQGKQYF. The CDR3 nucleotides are TGTGCCAGCAGCACCACCCAGGGGAAGCAGTACTTC.

The CDR3 loop reads CASSLDPGAVSYEQYF. The CDR3 region has the DNA TGTGCCAGCAGCTTAGATCCGGGGGCCGTTTCCTACGAGCAGTACTTC. The chain joins TRBV7-2 to TRBJ2-7; the D call may be TRBD1 or TRBD2 (6 bases each). CDR1 is SGHTA, CDR2 FQGNSA, per germline. V lost 1 base to trimming and J lost 1 base, with 14 bases between them. CDR3 length: 16 residues.

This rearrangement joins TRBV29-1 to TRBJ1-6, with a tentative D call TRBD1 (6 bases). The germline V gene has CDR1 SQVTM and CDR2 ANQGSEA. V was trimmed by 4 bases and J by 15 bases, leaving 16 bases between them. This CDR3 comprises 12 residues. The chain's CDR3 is CSVGETGDDLHF. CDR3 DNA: TGCAGCGTTGGAGAGACAGGCGACGACCTCCACTTT.

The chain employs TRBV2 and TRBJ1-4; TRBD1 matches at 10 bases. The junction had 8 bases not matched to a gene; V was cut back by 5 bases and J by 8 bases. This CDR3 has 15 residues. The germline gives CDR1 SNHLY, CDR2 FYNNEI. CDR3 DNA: TGTGCCAGCAGTACCCCGACAGGGGGCGGAGAAAAACTGTTTTTT. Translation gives CASSTPTGGGEKLFF. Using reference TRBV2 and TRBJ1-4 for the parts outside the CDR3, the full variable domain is EPEVTQTPSHQVTQMGQEVILRCVPISNHLYFYWYRQILGQKVEFLVSFYNNEISEKSEIFDDQFSVERPDGSNFTLKIRSTKLEDSAMYFCASSTPTGGGEKLFFGSGTQLSVL.

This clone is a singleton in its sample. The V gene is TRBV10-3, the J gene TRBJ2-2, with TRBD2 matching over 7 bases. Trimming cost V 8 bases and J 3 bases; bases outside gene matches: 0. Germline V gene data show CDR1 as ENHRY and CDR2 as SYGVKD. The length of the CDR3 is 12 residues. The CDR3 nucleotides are TGTGCCATCGGGGGGGACACCGGGGAGCTGTTTTTT. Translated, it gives CAIGGDTGELFF.

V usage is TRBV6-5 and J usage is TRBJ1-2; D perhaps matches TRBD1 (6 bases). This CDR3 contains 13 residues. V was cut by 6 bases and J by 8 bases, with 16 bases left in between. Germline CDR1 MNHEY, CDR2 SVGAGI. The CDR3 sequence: CASRSWGAGGYTF. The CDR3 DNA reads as TGTGCCAGCAGGTCCTGGGGGGCTGGAGGCTACACCTTC.

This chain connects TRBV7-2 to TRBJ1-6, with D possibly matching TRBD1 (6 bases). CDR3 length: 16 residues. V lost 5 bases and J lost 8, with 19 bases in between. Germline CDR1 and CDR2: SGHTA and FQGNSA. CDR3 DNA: TGTGCCAGCAGCACGGGACAACTTACCTTATATTCACCCCTCCACTTT. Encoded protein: CASSTGQLTLYSPLHF.

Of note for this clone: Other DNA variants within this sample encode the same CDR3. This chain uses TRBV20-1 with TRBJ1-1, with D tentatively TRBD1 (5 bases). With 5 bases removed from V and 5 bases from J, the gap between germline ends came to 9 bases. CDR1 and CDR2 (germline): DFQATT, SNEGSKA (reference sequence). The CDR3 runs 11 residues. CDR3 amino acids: CSAGGSTEAFF. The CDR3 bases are TGCAGTGCTGGGGGGTCTACTGAAGCTTTCTTT.

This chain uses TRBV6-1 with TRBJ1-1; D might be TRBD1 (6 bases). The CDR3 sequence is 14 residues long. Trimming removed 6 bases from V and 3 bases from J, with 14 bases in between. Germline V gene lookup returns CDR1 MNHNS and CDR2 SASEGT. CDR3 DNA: TGTGCCAGCAGGAAACAGGGTTTGGACACTGAAGCTTTCTTT. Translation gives CASRKQGLDTEAFF.

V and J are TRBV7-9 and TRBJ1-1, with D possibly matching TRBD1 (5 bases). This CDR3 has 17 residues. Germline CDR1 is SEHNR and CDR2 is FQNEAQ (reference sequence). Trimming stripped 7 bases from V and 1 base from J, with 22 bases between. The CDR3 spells CASTIGGVGGSNTEAFF. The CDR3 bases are TGTGCCAGCACCATAGGAGGAGTGGGGGGATCGAACACTGAAGCTTTCTTT. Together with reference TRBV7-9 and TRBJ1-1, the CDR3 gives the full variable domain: DTGVSQNPRHKITKRGQNVTFRCDPISEHNRLYWYRQTLGQGPEFLTYFQNEAQLEKSRLLSDRFSAERPKGSFSTLEIQRTEQGDSAMYLCASTIGGVGGSNTEAFFGQGTRLTVV.

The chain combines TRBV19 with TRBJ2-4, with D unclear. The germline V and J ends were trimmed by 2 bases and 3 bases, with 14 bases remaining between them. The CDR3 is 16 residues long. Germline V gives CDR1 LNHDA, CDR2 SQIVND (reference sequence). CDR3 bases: TGTGCCAGTAGTATACGTGGGAATGTGGGCAAAAACATTCAGTACTTC. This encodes CASSIRGNVGKNIQYF.

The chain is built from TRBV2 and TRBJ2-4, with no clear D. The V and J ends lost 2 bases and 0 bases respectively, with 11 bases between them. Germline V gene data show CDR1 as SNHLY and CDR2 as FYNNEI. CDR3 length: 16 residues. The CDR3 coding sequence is TGTGCCAGCAGTGAAAGCAGTCTACTAGCCAAAAACATTCAGTACTTC. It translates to CASSESSLLAKNIQYF.

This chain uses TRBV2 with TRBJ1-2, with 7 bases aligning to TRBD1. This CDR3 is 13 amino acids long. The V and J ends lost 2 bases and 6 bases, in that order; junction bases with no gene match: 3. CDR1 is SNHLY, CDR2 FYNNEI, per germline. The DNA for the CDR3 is TGTGCCAGCAGTGAAATGGGGACAGATGGCTACACCTTC. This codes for CASSEMGTDGYTF.

The CDR3, as DNA: TGTGCCAGCAGCCCGACTAGCGCGTACAATGAGCAGTTCTTC. Residues: CASSPTSAYNEQFF. V gene TRBV7-9 combines with J gene TRBJ2-1, with 8 bases fitting TRBD2. Per germline, CDR1 SEHNR and CDR2 FQNEAQ (reference sequence). With V trimmed by 5 bases and J by 4 bases, 4 bases remained unmatched. The CDR3 is 14 residues long.

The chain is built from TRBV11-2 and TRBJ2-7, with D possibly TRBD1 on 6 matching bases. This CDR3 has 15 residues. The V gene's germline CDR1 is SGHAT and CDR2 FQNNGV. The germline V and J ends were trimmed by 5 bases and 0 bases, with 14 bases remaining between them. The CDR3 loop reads CASSKTDSLSYEQYF. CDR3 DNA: TGTGCCAGCAGCAAGACGGACAGCCTCTCCTACGAGCAGTACTTC. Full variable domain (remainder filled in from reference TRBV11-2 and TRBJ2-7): EAGVAQSPRYKIIEKRQSVAFWCNPISGHATLYWYQQILGQGPKLLIQFQNNGVVDDSQLPKDRFSAERLKGVDSTLKIQPAKLEDSAVYLCASSKTDSLSYEQYFGPGTRLTVT.

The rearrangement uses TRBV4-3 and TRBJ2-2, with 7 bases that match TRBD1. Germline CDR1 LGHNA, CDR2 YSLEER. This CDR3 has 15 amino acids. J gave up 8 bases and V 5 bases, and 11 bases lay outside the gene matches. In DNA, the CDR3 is TGCGCCAGCAGCAAAAGACAGGGTTTCGCTGGGGAGCTGTTTTTT. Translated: CASSKRQGFAGELFF.

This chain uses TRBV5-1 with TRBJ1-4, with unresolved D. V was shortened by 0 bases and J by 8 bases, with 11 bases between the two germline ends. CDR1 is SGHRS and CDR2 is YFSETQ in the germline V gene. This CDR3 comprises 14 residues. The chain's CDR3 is CASSLEQPAEKLFF. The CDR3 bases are TGCGCCAGCAGCTTGGAACAGCCTGCGGAAAAACTGTTTTTT.